This is a list of T cell receptor beta chains from one sample in a study of T-cell reconstitution after alpha-beta-depleted transplantation in children. TCRdb re-analysed the PCR reads in MiXCR, keeping a single row per CDR3 protein. The sample has about 980,000 distinct CDR3 sequences, about 26% seen once. Specimen: PBMCs, mostly from graft donor cells, collected 360 days after TCRalphabeta/CD19-depleted stem cell transplant. The receptors shown here come from a boy in the first two years of life who had a stem cell transplant for SCID, so the T cells may come from the graft donor. Both conserved end residues are part of each CDR3. The D gene is left open where the match is weak. Not every row has a clone size; where given, it reads once, few, many or a size class.

TRBD1	TRBV5-1	TRBJ2-1	.	CASSLDRGEIYNEQFF	TGCGCCAGCAGCCTGGACAGGGGCGAAATCTACAATGAGCAGTTCTTC
.	TRBV29-1	TRBJ2-7	few	CSVGWPLDF	TGCAGCGTAGGATGGCCCCTGGACTTC
.	TRBV28	TRBJ2-7	few	CASSPRTLYEQYF	TGTGCCAGCAGTCCCCGGACCCTCTACGAGCAGTACTTC
.	TRBV25-1	TRBJ2-1	.	CASSGTASSYNEQFF	TGTGCCAGCAGTGGCACCGCTAGCTCCTACAATGAGCAGTTCTTC
.	TRBV29-1	TRBJ2-1	.	CSVEVETGEQFF	TGCAGCGTTGAAGTCGAAACTGGAGAGCAGTTCTTC
TRBD2	TRBV5-1	TRBJ2-3	few	CASRGPGGSSTDTQYF	TGCGCCAGCAGGGGGCCGGGGGGGTCTAGCACAGATACGCAGTATTTT
.	TRBV6-1	TRBJ2-7	few	CASSRTPRGAYEQYF	TGTGCCAGCAGTCGAACCCCCAGGGGCGCCTACGAGCAGTACTTC
.	TRBV5-1	TRBJ1-4	.	CASSFLTTGEKLFF	TGCGCCAGCAGCTTCCTCACTACAGGGGAAAAACTGTTTTTT
.	TRBV10-3	TRBJ2-7	few	CAISGTPSDEQYF	TGTGCCATCTCTGGGACACCTTCCGACGAGCAGTACTTC
TRBD2	TRBV5-1	TRBJ2-3	.	CASSSPGALAGGYTDTQYF	TGCGCCAGCAGCTCCCCGGGGGCTCTAGCGGGGGGTTACACAGATACGCAGTATTTT
TRBD2	TRBV28	TRBJ2-3	.	CASRAPSGGTDTQYF	TGTGCCAGCAGGGCGCCCAGCGGGGGCACAGATACGCAGTATTTT
TRBD2	TRBV4-1	TRBJ2-7	few	CASSQILLPGLARYEQYF	TGCGCCAGCAGCCAAATCCTACTACCGGGACTAGCGAGGTACGAGCAGTACTTC
TRBD1	TRBV6-2/TRBV6-3	TRBJ1-5	.	CASSTGQGVLPQHF	TGTGCCAGCAGTACGGGACAGGGGGTCTTGCCCCAGCATTTT
TRBD1	TRBV5-1	TRBJ1-2	.	CASSLAPGGANYGYTF	TGCGCCAGCAGCTTGGCCCCAGGGGGAGCTAACTATGGCTACACCTTC
.	TRBV5-6	TRBJ2-5	.	CASTIAGIGHQETQYF	TGTGCCAGCACCATTGCAGGAATAGGGCACCAAGAGACCCAGTACTTC
.	TRBV29-1	TRBJ1-1	few	CSVAWGSITEAFF	TGCAGCGTTGCGTGGGGAAGTATAACTGAAGCTTTCTTT
.	TRBV9	TRBJ2-3	.	CASSVGSFSTDTQYF	TGTGCCAGCAGCGTAGGTAGTTTTAGCACAGATACGCAGTATTTT
.	TRBV29-1	TRBJ1-2	few	CSVLGINYGYTF	TGCAGCGTTCTGGGAATTAACTATGGCTACACCTTC
TRBD2	TRBV5-1	TRBJ2-5	few	CASSLPPGLAGYQETQYF	TGCGCCAGCAGCTTGCCCCCGGGACTAGCGGGGTACCAAGAGACCCAGTACTTC
.	TRBV11-2	TRBJ1-2	few	CASSPRPYLGYTF	TGTGCCAGCAGCCCCAGGCCCTATCTTGGCTACACCTTC
TRBD1	TRBV20-1	TRBJ1-1	.	CMGQGPSTEAFF	TGCATGGGACAGGGCCCGAGCACTGAAGCTTTCTTT
.	TRBV6-5	TRBJ1-6	few	CASSYYGRGANSPLHF	TGTGCCAGCAGTTACTACGGACGAGGGGCCAATTCACCCCTCCACTTT
.	TRBV15	TRBJ1-5	few	CATSKGRIYSNQPQHF	TGTGCCACCAGCAAAGGACGGATATATAGCAATCAGCCCCAGCATTTT
.	TRBV2	TRBJ2-3	few	CAESRPDTSTDTQYF	TGTGCCGAATCGCGACCAGATACTAGCACAGATACGCAGTATTTT
.	TRBV20-1	TRBJ2-1	many	CSARSGQSVSYNEQFF	TGCAGTGCTAGATCCGGACAATCAGTCTCCTACAATGAGCAGTTCTTC
.	TRBV6-5	TRBJ1-5	.	CASSYAGGSQPQHF	TGTGCCAGCAGTTACGCGGGGGGCTCGCAGCCCCAGCATTTT
TRBD2	TRBV12-3/TRBV12-4	TRBJ2-1	few	CASSLDGGGVNEQFF	TGTGCCAGCAGTTTAGACGGGGGAGGGGTCAATGAGCAGTTCTTC
.	TRBV12-3/TRBV12-4	TRBJ2-2	.	CASGTDGGIGELFF	TGTGCCAGCGGAACCGACGGGGGCATCGGGGAGCTGTTTTTT
.	TRBV12-3/TRBV12-4	TRBJ1-2	.	CASSENGQGRRYTF	TGTGCCAGCAGCGAAAATGGGCAGGGTAGGCGCTACACCTTC
.	TRBV3-1	TRBJ2-1	many	CASSQYDERNEQFF	TGTGCCAGCAGCCAATACGACGAACGCAATGAGCAGTTCTTC
.	TRBV4-3	TRBJ1-2	.	CASSRHDRTGYTF	TGCGCCAGCAGCCGGCACGACAGGACTGGCTACACCTTC
TRBD2	TRBV7-2	TRBJ2-3	.	CASSRASGGVTDTQYF	TGTGCCAGCAGCCGGGCTAGCGGGGGGGTCACAGATACGCAGTATTTT
.	TRBV12-3/TRBV12-4	TRBJ1-4	.	CASSLVPGANEKLFF	TGTGCCAGCAGTTTAGTACCGGGAGCAAATGAAAAACTGTTTTTT
.	TRBV5-1	TRBJ2-2	.	CASSVPGDAGELFF	TGCGCCAGCAGCGTGCCAGGGGACGCCGGGGAGCTGTTTTTT
.	TRBV20-1	TRBJ2-5	few	CSARGQGRETQYF	TGCAGTGCTAGAGGCCAGGGGCGGGAGACCCAGTACTTC
TRBD1	TRBV7-8	TRBJ2-2	.	CASSENRGLNTGELFF	TGTGCCAGCAGCGAGAACAGGGGGCTTAACACCGGGGAGCTGTTTTTT
.	TRBV4-1	TRBJ2-1	few	CASSQLSLNEQFF	TGCGCCAGCAGCCAATTAAGCCTCAATGAGCAGTTCTTC
TRBD1	TRBV7-9	TRBJ2-4	.	CASSLVRGGQTIAKNIQYF	TGTGCCAGCAGCTTAGTTCGAGGGGGACAGACAATAGCCAAAAACATTCAGTACTTC
.	TRBV29-1	TRBJ1-2	.	CSVERDMGTHYGYTF	TGCAGCGTTGAGAGGGACATGGGAACCCACTATGGCTACACCTTC
TRBD1	TRBV7-9	TRBJ1-2	few	CASSTTGGPYGYTF	TGTGCCAGCAGCACGACAGGGGGGCCCTATGGCTACACCTTC
.	TRBV14	TRBJ1-1	few	CASSQERSGAANTEAFF	TGTGCCAGCAGCCAAGAAAGGTCAGGGGCGGCGAACACTGAAGCTTTCTTT